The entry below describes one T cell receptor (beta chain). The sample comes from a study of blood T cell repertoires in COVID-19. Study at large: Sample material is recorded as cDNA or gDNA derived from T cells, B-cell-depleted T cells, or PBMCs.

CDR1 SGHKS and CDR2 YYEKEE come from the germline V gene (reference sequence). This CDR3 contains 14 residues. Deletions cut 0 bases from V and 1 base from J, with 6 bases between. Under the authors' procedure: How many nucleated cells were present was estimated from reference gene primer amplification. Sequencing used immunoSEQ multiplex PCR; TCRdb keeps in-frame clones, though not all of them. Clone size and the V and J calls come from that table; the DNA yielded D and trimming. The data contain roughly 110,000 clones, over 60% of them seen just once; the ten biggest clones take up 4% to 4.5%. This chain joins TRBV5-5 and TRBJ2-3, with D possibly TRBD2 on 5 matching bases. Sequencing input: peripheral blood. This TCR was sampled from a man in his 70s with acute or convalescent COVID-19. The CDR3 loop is CASSLAEGTDTQYF. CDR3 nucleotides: TGTGCCAGCAGCTTGGCGGAGGGCACAGATACGCAGTATTTT.